One and the same sample provided the 7 T cell receptor beta chains below, sequenced in a study of shared clonotypes between healthy human individuals. Some clones are missing from TCRdb's copy, which holds only in-frame ones; the method was immunoSEQ multiplex PCR. The sample gives 1.5 million to 2.5 million clones, less than 95% of which show up once; 1% to 1.5% is in the top ten. It was CD45RO-negative cells, positively selected for CCR7, that made up naive CD8 cells, with terminally differentiated effector memory CD45RA+ cells excluded. The sequenced sample was naive CD8+ T cells sorted from blood. Receptors were obtained from a man between 18 and 29 years old in good health.

The CDR3 DNA follows: TGTGCCAGCAGTTACGCGGAAGGGGGCTCCTACAATGAGCAGTTCTTC. Its protein is CASSYAEGGSYNEQFF. This rearrangement joins TRBV6-5 to TRBJ2-1, with TRBD1 as a possible D gene (6 bases). Deletions cut 2 bases from V and 0 bases from J, with 11 bases between. CDR3 length: 16 amino acids. Germline lookup yields CDR1 MNHEY and CDR2 SVGAGI.

This chain links TRBV11-2 with TRBJ2-7; 7 bases align to TRBD2. The CDR3 sequence is 14 residues long. The V gene end was trimmed by 1 base and the J gene end by 7 bases; junction bases not matched to a gene: 7. The germline V gene encodes CDR1 SGHAT and CDR2 FQNNGV. The CDR3 bases are TGTGCCAGCAGCTTAGTTGCGGGAGTGATGGAGCAGTACTTC. It codes for CASSLVAGVMEQYF.

The chain is built from TRBV5-4 and TRBJ2-5; TRBD2 matches 13 bases. The CDR3 length is 18 residues. Looked up from germline, CDR1 is SGHNT and CDR2 is YYREEE (reference sequence). Trimming removed 4 bases from V and 5 bases from J; junction bases left unmatched: 14. CDR3 DNA sequence: TGTGCCAGCAGCATCCCACTAGCGGGGGGGCCTTATCTGGAGACCCAGTACTTC. Translated, it gives CASSIPLAGGPYLETQYF.

This clone came up once. The rearrangement joins TRBV11-3 to TRBJ2-2; TRBD2 aligns across 10 bases. From germline, CDR1 is SGHNT and CDR2 YENEEA. The length of the CDR3 is 15 residues. Losses at the gene ends were 2 bases for V and 3 bases for J; bases not matched to a gene: 0. CDR3 sequence: CASSLLAGDTGELFF. The CDR3, as DNA: TGTGCCAGCAGCTTACTAGCGGGGGACACCGGGGAGCTGTTTTTT.

The chain is built from TRBV7-9 and TRBJ2-1; perhaps TRBD1 as D (5 bases). The CDR3 is 13 residues long. V lost 5 bases and J lost 6, with 11 bases in between. The germline V gene encodes CDR1 SEHNR and CDR2 FQNEAQ (reference sequence). The CDR3 protein is CASSLPTVNEQFF. The CDR3 nucleotides read TGTGCCAGCAGCCTCCCGACAGTCAATGAGCAGTTCTTC.

This clone was seen only once. The same CDR3 arises from other DNA sequences in this sample as well. The chain links TRBV5-6 to TRBJ1-5; unclear D gene. Germline CDR1 and CDR2: SGHDT and YYEEEE. The CDR3 runs to 14 residues. V was shortened by 2 bases and J by 1 base, with 7 bases between the two germline ends. Written as DNA, the CDR3 is TGTGCCAGCAGCTTAGGAGGGAGCAATCAGCCCCAGCATTTT. Its translation: CASSLGGSNQPQHF.

The chain has TRBV4-3 and TRBJ2-1; D call uncertain. The CDR3 is 11 amino acids. Germline V gene lookup returns CDR1 LGHNA and CDR2 YSLEER. Trimming removed 10 bases from V and 5 bases from J, with 9 bases in between. CDR3: CATSADNEQFF. In DNA form, the CDR3 reads TGCGCCACCTCAGCTGACAATGAGCAGTTCTTC.